This T cell receptor (beta chain) was captured in a study of blood T cell repertoires in COVID-19. Study-level background: COVID-19 samples collected from the United States, Italy and Spain covered acute and convalescent phases. T cells, B-cell-depleted T cells, or PBMCs supplied cDNA or gDNA.

Original processing methods: Researchers report that nucleated cell counts were estimated from reference gene primer amplification. The repertoire was sequenced with immunoSEQ multiplex PCR; TCRdb's copy has only in-frame clones and lacks some. V, J and clone size derive from that table, while D and trimming were established from the DNA sequence. The sample shows 200,000 to 300,000 clones, approximately 90% of them seen only once. Trimming at V came to 5 bases and at J to 1 base, leaving 3 bases not matched to a gene. This CDR3 spans 15 amino acids. Looked up from germline, CDR1 is SGHNT and CDR2 is YENEEA.

This sequence originates from a man aged 55 to 69 who had recovered from COVID-19. Sequencing was carried out using peripheral blood. This chain joins TRBV11-3 and TRBJ2-5, with 11 bases that match TRBD2. Written as DNA, the CDR3 is TGTGCCAGCAGCGCCGGGACTAGCGGCCAAGAGACCCAGTACTTC. It codes for CASSAGTSGQETQYF.